The clone carrying this TCR beta chain was seen more than once but under ten times. This record belongs to a study of T cells after yellow fever vaccination. The germline CDR1 and CDR2 sequences are SGHRS and YFSETQ. The CDR3 length is 12 residues. Trimming took 0 bases from V and 8 from J, leaving 5 bases between them. TCRdb recomputed calls from the 5' RACE reads with MiXCR, one row per CDR3 protein. The sample yields 300,000 or so distinct CDR3 sequences, 10% to 15% seen once. V gene TRBV5-1 combines with J gene TRBJ2-2; D unclear. The source was CD4+ T cells sorted from PBMCs, collected 45 days after the yellow fever booster vaccination. This TCR derives from a man younger than 40 who received the YFV17D yellow fever vaccine. In nucleotides, the CDR3 is TGCGCCAGCAGCTTGGAGCAGGGGGAGCTGTTTTTT. Translating it yields CASSLEQGELFF.